The next 10 T cell receptor beta chains were all read from a single sample in a study of blood T cell repertoires in COVID-19. Measured with immunoSEQ multiplex PCR; TCRdb has only the in-frame clones, and not every one. The table has approximately 250,000 clones, more than 75% seen once. Sequencing input: peripheral blood. These receptors came from a man in his forties with acute or convalescent COVID-19.

This clone was picked up one time. The rearrangement uses TRBV30 and TRBJ1-1, with D possibly matching TRBD1 (6 bases). Trimming left V 1 base short and J 0 bases short, with 12 bases between. Germline V gives CDR1 GTSNPN, CDR2 SVGIG (reference sequence). The CDR3 is 15 amino acids. The CDR3 DNA follows: TGTGCCTGGAGTGGACAGGCGAGCATGAACACTGAAGCTTTCTTT. This encodes CAWSGQASMNTEAFF. Filled out from reference TRBV30 and TRBJ1-1, the complete variable domain reads SQTIHQWPATLVQPVGSPLSLECTVEGTSNPNLYWYRQAAGRGLQLLFYSVGIGQISSEVPQNLSASRPQDRQFILSSKKLLLSDSGFYLCAWSGQASMNTEAFFGQGTRLTVV.

The chain recombines TRBV28 with TRBJ1-2; maybe TRBD1 (5 bases). Germline loops: CDR1 MDHEN, CDR2 SYDVKM. Trimming removed 3 bases from V and 8 bases from J, with 13 bases in between. This CDR3 is built from 13 residues. The CDR3 is CASSLYRIEGYTF. For the CDR3, the DNA is TGTGCCAGCAGTTTGTACAGGATCGAGGGCTACACCTTC.

DNA for the CDR3: TGTGCCAGCAGCTTGGGGGCCCCAGATACGCAGTATTTT. It is translated as CASSLGAPDTQYF. The chain recombines TRBV7-2 with TRBJ2-3; perhaps TRBD1 as D (6 bases). This CDR3 has 13 residues. Germline CDR1 is SGHTA and CDR2 is FQGNSA. Trimming shortened V by 3 bases and J by 4 bases, and 8 bases separated the two germline ends. The full variable domain, rest sourced from reference TRBV7-2 and TRBJ2-3, is GAGVSQSPSNKVTEKGKDVELRCDPISGHTALYWYRQSLGQGLEFLIYFQGNSAPDKSGLPSDRFSAERTGGSVSTLTIQRTQQEDSAVYLCASSLGAPDTQYFGPGTRLTVL.

The rearrangement uses TRBV3-1 (or the pseudogene TRBV3-2) and TRBJ2-3; TRBD2 agrees at 10 bases. The CDR3 runs to 15 residues. Germline loops: CDR1 LGHDT, CDR2 YNNKEL (reference sequence). The J segment lost 4 bases and the V segment lost 5 bases, leaving 6 bases of the junction unmatched. The CDR3 nucleotides are TGTGCCAGCAGCAGCGGACTAGCGGTTCCAGATACGCAGTATTTT. The encoded protein is CASSSGLAVPDTQYF.

The CDR3 is CASSQAKALGITFF. For the CDR3, the DNA is TGTGCCAGCAGCCAAGCGAAGGCACTCGGGATAACTTTCTTT. V usage is TRBV3-1 (or the pseudogene TRBV3-2) and J usage is TRBJ1-1; the D is unclear. The V and J ends lost 1 base and 12 bases respectively, with 18 bases between them. This CDR3 spans 14 amino acids. CDR1 and CDR2 (germline): LGHDT, YNNKEL (reference sequence).

The CDR3 DNA is TGTGCCAGCAGTTCGGGACAGAGAATGACGAACACTGAAGCTTTCTTT. Translated, it gives CASSSGQRMTNTEAFF. The V and J genes are TRBV28 and TRBJ1-1, with 7 bases lining up with TRBD1. The CDR3 sequence is 16 residues long. CDR1 and CDR2 (germline): MDHEN, SYDVKM. Trimming at V came to 4 bases and at J to 1 base, leaving 9 bases not matched to a gene.

The CDR3 spells CASSLVPGGVSNQPQHF. As DNA, the CDR3 is TGTGCCAGCAGCTTAGTCCCCGGGGGGGTCAGCAATCAGCCCCAGCATTTT. The chain carries TRBV7-8 and TRBJ1-5; perhaps TRBD1 as D (5 bases). V was trimmed by 1 base and J by 1 base, leaving 14 bases between them. Germline CDR1 is SGHVS and CDR2 is FQNEAQ. The CDR3 is 17 amino acids.

The chain links TRBV2 to TRBJ2-5; tentatively, D is TRBD2 (5 bases). V was cut by 7 bases and J by 2 bases, with 14 bases left in between. This CDR3 comprises 14 residues. The germline gives CDR1 SNHLY, CDR2 FYNNEI. This chain's CDR3 is CASTTASGQETQYF. The CDR3 bases are TGTGCCAGCACTACAGCCTCGGGACAAGAGACCCAGTACTTC.

This chain connects TRBV5-1 to TRBJ2-7; 9 positions agree with TRBD2. The V and J ends lost 2 bases and 5 bases, in that order; junction bases with no gene match: 5. CDR3 length: 14 amino acids. Germline lookup yields CDR1 SGHRS and CDR2 YFSETQ. The CDR3 bases are TGCGCCAGCAGCTTAGGGACTAGCCGCAACGAGCAGTACTTC. Its protein product is CASSLGTSRNEQYF.

The rearrangement links TRBV7-9 to TRBJ2-4, with a tentative D call TRBD2 (5 bases). V was shortened by 6 bases and J by 0 bases, with 15 bases between the two germline ends. This CDR3 comprises 16 residues. CDR1 SEHNR and CDR2 FQNEAQ come from the germline V gene (reference sequence). The CDR3 is CASSGGLFLAKNIQYF. The CDR3 DNA reads TGTGCCAGCAGTGGAGGACTTTTCCTAGCCAAAAACATTCAGTACTTC.